One and the same sample provided the 23 T cell receptor beta chains below, sequenced in a study of blood T cell repertoires in COVID-19. Profiled with immunoSEQ multiplex PCR; TCRdb holds only in-frame clones, not every one. The table records more than 120,000 clones, approximately 90% of them present only once. The source material was peripheral blood. The receptors were sampled from a woman in her forties or fifties with acute or convalescent COVID-19.

This clone was seen just once. This chain joins TRBV11-3 and TRBJ1-6; D not certain. This CDR3 comprises 14 residues. Germline V gene lookup returns CDR1 SGHNT and CDR2 YENEEA. Trimming left V 3 bases short and J 4 bases short, with 7 bases between. The CDR3 DNA reads as TGTGCCAGCAGCTTCGGAGCTTATAATTCACCCCTCCACTTT. Translated: CASSFGAYNSPLHF.

The genes are TRBV6-5 and TRBJ2-7; possibly TRBD1 for D (6 bases). CDR1 and CDR2 (germline): MNHEY, SVGAGI. Trimming took 2 bases from V and 5 from J, leaving 16 bases between them. The CDR3 is made up of 15 amino acids. CDR3 nucleotide sequence: TGTGCCAGCAGTTACATTTCGACAGGACCTAACGAGCAGTACTTC. Its protein product is CASSYISTGPNEQYF.

The chain joins TRBV20-1 to TRBJ2-3; the match to TRBD2 covers 9 bases. The CDR3 runs to 15 residues. The V segment lost 3 bases and the J segment 6 bases; nucleotides outside the gene matches: 10. The germline CDR1 and CDR2 sequences are DFQATT and SNEGSKA (reference sequence). CDR3 DNA sequence: TGCAGTGCTAGTGGGTCTAGCGGGATTGCTGATACGCAGTATTTT. This gives the protein CSASGSSGIADTQYF.

This clone showed up just a few times. The chain has TRBV18 and TRBJ1-2; D might be TRBD1 (6 bases). Germline V gives CDR1 KGHSH, CDR2 LQKENI. This CDR3 has 15 residues. V was trimmed by 4 bases and J by 4 bases, leaving 16 bases between them. CDR3 residues: CASSRALDSFYGYTF. CDR3 nucleotide sequence: TGTGCCAGCTCACGAGCGCTGGACAGCTTCTATGGCTACACCTTC.

This chain uses TRBV30 with TRBJ1-2; D remains unclear. Germline assignment: CDR1 GTSNPN and CDR2 SVGIG (reference sequence). The CDR3 runs to 12 residues. The V and J ends lost 1 base and 2 bases respectively, with 5 bases between them. The DNA of the CDR3 is TGTGCCTGGAGTGGGGCGAACTATGGCTACACCTTC. It specifies CAWSGANYGYTF.

The gene calls are TRBV5-4 and TRBJ2-1; 9 nucleotides match TRBD2. The CDR3 runs to 15 residues. From germline, CDR1 is SGHNT and CDR2 YYREEE (reference sequence). V trimming: 5 bases; J trimming: 5 bases; junction bases outside the gene matches: 8. The CDR3 DNA follows: TGTGCCAGCAGTTCAGCGGGGGGCCCGAACAATGAGCAGTTCTTC. This gives the protein CASSSAGGPNNEQFF.

The chain's CDR3 is CAWSQLGQGATEAFF. Here the CDR3 DNA reads TGTGCCTGGAGTCAGCTCGGACAGGGGGCAACTGAAGCTTTCTTT. The chain uses TRBV30 and TRBJ1-1, with 11 bases matching TRBD1. The CDR3 sequence is 15 residues long. V shed 2 bases, J shed 5 bases, and the junction held 7 bases outside the gene matches. CDR1 and CDR2 from the germline V gene are GTSNPN and SVGIG (reference sequence).

The genes are TRBV7-9 and TRBJ1-3; TRBD1 might be the D (6 bases). The CDR3 consists of 14 residues. Trimming pared 7 bases from V and 7 bases from J, leaving 17 bases between. Germline CDR1 reads SEHNR; CDR2 reads FQNEAQ (reference sequence). In DNA, the CDR3 is TGTGCCAGCAAGAGACCAGGGGAAGGGAACACCATATATTTT. This translates into CASKRPGEGNTIYF. Looking up the rest from reference TRBV7-9 and TRBJ1-3 gives the full variable domain: DTGVSQNPRHKITKRGQNVTFRCDPISEHNRLYWYRQTLGQGPEFLTYFQNEAQLEKSRLLSDRFSAERPKGSFSTLEIQRTEQGDSAMYLCASKRPGEGNTIYFGEGSWLTVV.

This chain joins TRBV5-6 and TRBJ2-7; unclear D gene. Per the germline V gene, CDR1 is SGHDT and CDR2 is YYEEEE. CDR3 length equals 12 residues. The V gene lost 2 bases and the J gene lost 2 bases, with 5 bases spanning the gap. CDR3 bases: TGTGCCAGCAGCTTACCGGCCTACGAGCAGTACTTC. As protein: CASSLPAYEQYF.

In DNA form, the CDR3 reads TGTGCCAGCAGCCCCGTCGGACTAGCGGGGGCCGGGTATACGCAGTATTTT. Protein sequence: CASSPVGLAGAGYTQYF. V and J are TRBV28 and TRBJ2-3; TRBD2 aligns across 13 bases. The V gene's germline CDR1 is MDHEN and CDR2 SYDVKM. This CDR3 has 17 residues. The ends lost 6 bases at V and 7 bases at J; junction bases unmatched: 13.

This clone was detected once. J is TRBJ2-5 and V is TRBV5-1; 8 positions match TRBD1. The CDR3 runs to 18 residues. Germline trimming cut 0 bases from V and 2 bases from J; bases unmatched to any gene: 12. CDR1 is SGHRS, CDR2 YFSETQ, per germline. The CDR3 region has the DNA TGCGCCAGCAGCTTGGTGACGAACAGGGGGATAACACAAGAGACCCAGTACTTC. It translates to CASSLVTNRGITQETQYF.

This clone has only one observation. The gene calls are TRBV30 and TRBJ2-7, with a tentative D call TRBD1 (5 bases). This CDR3 has 15 amino acids. The germline V and J ends were trimmed by 3 bases and 0 bases, with 15 bases remaining between them. The V gene's germline CDR1 is GTSNPN and CDR2 SVGIG (reference sequence). Here the CDR3 reads CAWSPDSAPSYEQYF. CDR3 sequence (DNA): TGTGCCTGGAGCCCAGACAGTGCCCCCTCCTACGAGCAGTACTTC.

The J gene is TRBJ2-3, the V gene TRBV6-5; D might be TRBD2 (6 bases). Germline lookup yields CDR1 MNHEY and CDR2 SVGAGI. Trimming removed 6 bases from V and 0 bases from J, with 10 bases in between. The CDR3 length is 14 residues. The CDR3 bases are TGTGCCAGCAGCTATAGCGGAAGCACAGATACGCAGTATTTT. The encoded protein is CASSYSGSTDTQYF.

J is TRBJ1-2 and V is TRBV9; 9 positions agree with TRBD1. V lost 4 bases to trimming and J lost 4 bases; unmatched junction nucleotides: 5. CDR1 is SGDLS, CDR2 YYNGEE, per germline. The CDR3 totals 14 residues. CDR3 loop: CASSFRDRAYGYTF. For the CDR3, the DNA is TGTGCCAGCAGCTTCCGGGACAGGGCCTATGGCTACACCTTC.

The chain joins TRBV6-4 to TRBJ2-2; 7 positions match TRBD1. Germline trimming cut 4 bases from V and 1 base from J; bases unmatched to any gene: 3. The CDR3 runs to 15 residues. Germline V gene lookup returns CDR1 MRHNA and CDR2 SNTAGT. CDR3 sequence (DNA): TGTGCCAGCAGTGGCCGGACAGGGAACACCGGGGAGCTGTTTTTT. Amino acid sequence: CASSGRTGNTGELFF.

The chain joins TRBV7-3 to TRBJ2-1; possibly TRBD1 for D (6 bases). Germline assignment: CDR1 SGHTA and CDR2 FQGTGA. The CDR3 extends over 13 amino acids. The V end lost 6 bases, the J end lost 12 bases, and 18 bases lay between the germline ends. CDR3 in DNA: TGTGCCAGCAGTTTGGACATGGGACATAGGCAGTTCTTC. Amino acids: CASSLDMGHRQFF.

This chain uses TRBV5-6 with TRBJ1-4, with D perhaps TRBD1 (6 bases). Trimming pared 4 bases from V and 7 bases from J, leaving 14 bases between. Per germline, CDR1 SGHDT and CDR2 YYEEEE. This CDR3 is 14 amino acids long. CDR3 residues: CASSVGGWSEKLFF. The CDR3 DNA reads TGTGCCAGCAGCGTAGGGGGTTGGAGTGAAAAACTGTTTTTT.

The rearrangement uses TRBV6-4 and TRBJ2-1; 8 bases line up with TRBD2. Unmatched junction bases numbered 4, after V lost 0 bases and J lost 6 bases. CDR1 is MRHNA and CDR2 is SNTAGT in the germline V gene. The CDR3 is 15 amino acids. This chain's CDR3 is CASSDSTGGPNEQFF. The CDR3 nucleotides are TGTGCCAGCAGTGACTCTACGGGAGGGCCCAATGAGCAGTTCTTC.

The chain links TRBV18 to TRBJ1-5; 10 positions match TRBD1. V shed 4 bases and J 9 bases; nucleotides not matched to a gene: 12. The CDR3 spans 16 residues. Per the germline V gene, CDR1 is KGHSH and CDR2 is LQKENI. The DNA for the CDR3 is TGTGCCAGCTCACTGATATCCGACAGGGGGCTTACGCCCCAGCATTTT. Its translation: CASSLISDRGLTPQHF.

The rearrangement joins TRBV2 to TRBJ1-3; the match to TRBD1 covers 9 bases. Trimming at V came to 7 bases and at J to 1 base, leaving 5 bases not matched to a gene. Germline assignment: CDR1 SNHLY and CDR2 FYNNEI. The CDR3 sequence is 15 residues long. CDR3 nucleotide sequence: TGTGCCAGCATTCGGGACAGGGCGTCTGGAAACACCATATATTTT. This gives the protein CASIRDRASGNTIYF.

J is TRBJ1-1 and V is TRBV27; 12 bases line up with TRBD1. V lost 4 bases to trimming and J lost 5 bases; unmatched junction nucleotides: 14. This CDR3 spans 18 amino acids. The V gene's germline CDR1 is MNHEY and CDR2 SMNVEV (reference sequence). The CDR3 DNA is TGTGCCAGCAGTTCCGATCCCGGGACAGGGGGCGTAGGGACTGAAGCTTTCTTT. This translates into CASSSDPGTGGVGTEAFF.

This clone was seen more than once but under ten times. The CDR3 sequence: CASSLWGTGLNYGYTF. The CDR3 DNA follows: TGTGCCAGCAGCTTGTGGGGGACAGGTCTTAACTATGGCTACACCTTC. The chain has TRBV7-9 and TRBJ1-2; TRBD1 matches at 8 bases. The length of the CDR3 is 16 residues. Germline values: CDR1 SEHNR, CDR2 FQNEAQ (reference sequence). J gave up 1 base and V 3 bases, and 7 bases lay outside the gene matches.

The table lists this clone with a count of one. Within the sample, other DNA sequences also encode this same CDR3. The V gene is TRBV11-3, the J gene TRBJ2-3; no definite D call. V was cut by 5 bases and J by 1 base, with 4 bases left in between. The CDR3 consists of 12 residues. The germline V gene has CDR1 SGHNT and CDR2 YENEEA. DNA for the CDR3: TGTGCCAGCAGCACTGGCACAGATACGCAGTATTTT. Residues: CASSTGTDTQYF.